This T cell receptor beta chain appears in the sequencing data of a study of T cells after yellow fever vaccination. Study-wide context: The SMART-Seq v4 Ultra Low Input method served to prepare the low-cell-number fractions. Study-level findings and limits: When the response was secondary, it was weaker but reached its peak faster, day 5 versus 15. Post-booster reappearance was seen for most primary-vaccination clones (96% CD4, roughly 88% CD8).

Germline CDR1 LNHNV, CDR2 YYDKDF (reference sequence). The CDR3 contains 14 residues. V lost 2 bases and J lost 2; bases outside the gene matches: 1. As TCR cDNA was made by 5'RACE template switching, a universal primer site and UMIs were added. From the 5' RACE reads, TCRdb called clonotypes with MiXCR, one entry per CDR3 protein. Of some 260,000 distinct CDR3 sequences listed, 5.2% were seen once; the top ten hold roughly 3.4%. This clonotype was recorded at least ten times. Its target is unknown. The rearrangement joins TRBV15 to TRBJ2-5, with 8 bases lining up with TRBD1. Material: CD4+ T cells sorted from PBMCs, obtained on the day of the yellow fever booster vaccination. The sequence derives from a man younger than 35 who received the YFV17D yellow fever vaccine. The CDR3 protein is CATSRHRGQETQYF. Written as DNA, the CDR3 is TGTGCCACCAGCAGACACAGGGGGCAAGAGACCCAGTACTTC.